This T cell receptor beta chain was recorded in a study of blood T cell repertoires in COVID-19. Across the whole study: COVID-19 samples from acute and convalescent phases originated in the United States, Italy and Spain. T cells, B-cell-depleted T cells, or PBMCs supplied cDNA or gDNA.

Authors' analysis steps: Reference gene primers were amplified, and this amplification served to estimate nucleated cell counts. Some clones are missing from TCRdb's copy, which holds only in-frame ones; the method was immunoSEQ multiplex PCR. V, J and clone size are taken as reported in that table, and D and trimming were inferred from the DNA itself. The table has 99,000 or so clones, about 75% seen once. CDR3 size: 15 residues. Germline V gene lookup returns CDR1 MGHRA and CDR2 YSYEKL. The trim removed 1 base at V and 7 bases at J, leaving 6 bases unmatched. This receptor was obtained from a woman between 70 and 85 years old with acute or convalescent COVID-19. Material for sequencing was peripheral blood. The chain uses TRBV4-1 and TRBJ2-1; 8 bases align to TRBD1. The CDR3 nucleotides read TGCGCCAGCAGCCAAGTTGGCAGGGGGCAAAATGAGCAGTTCTTC. It codes for CASSQVGRGQNEQFF.